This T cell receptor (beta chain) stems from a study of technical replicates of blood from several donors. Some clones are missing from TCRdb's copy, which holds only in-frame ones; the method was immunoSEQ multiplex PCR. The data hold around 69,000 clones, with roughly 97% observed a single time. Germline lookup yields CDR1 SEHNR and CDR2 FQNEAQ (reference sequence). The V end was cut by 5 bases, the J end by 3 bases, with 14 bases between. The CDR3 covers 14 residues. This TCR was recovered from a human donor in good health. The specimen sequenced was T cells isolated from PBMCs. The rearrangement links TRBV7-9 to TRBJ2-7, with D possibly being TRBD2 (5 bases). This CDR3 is CASSPEGQFYEQYF. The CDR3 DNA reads TGTGCCAGCAGCCCCGAGGGCCAGTTCTACGAGCAGTACTTC. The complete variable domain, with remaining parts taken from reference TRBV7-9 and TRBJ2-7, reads DTGVSQNPRHKITKRGQNVTFRCDPISEHNRLYWYRQTLGQGPEFLTYFQNEAQLEKSRLLSDRFSAERPKGSFSTLEIQRTEQGDSAMYLCASSPEGQFYEQYFGPGTRLTVT.